This paragraph reports one T cell receptor beta chain. Germline loops: CDR1 KGHSH, CDR2 LQKENI. The CDR3 length is 17 residues. V shed 4 bases, J shed 5 bases, and the junction held 13 bases outside the gene matches. This specimen comes from a study of control samples from healthy donors and cancer patients. Sequenced by immunoSEQ multiplex PCR; TCRdb stores in-frame clones only, minus some. The sample includes more than 110,000 clones, roughly 92% seen only once; the top ten take around 10%. The chain has TRBV18 and TRBJ2-1; the match to TRBD1 covers 8 bases. Sequenced input: blood. This clonotype originated in a man under 40 in good health. The CDR3 sequence is CASSLQTGTGLNNEQFF. CDR3 bases: TGTGCCAGCTCACTACAAACCGGGACAGGTTTGAACAATGAGCAGTTCTTC.